This T cell receptor beta chain was identified during a study of blood T cell repertoires in COVID-19. The method was immunoSEQ multiplex PCR; TCRdb's version includes in-frame clones alone and lacks a portion of them. Seen here are 300,000 or so clones, 86% observed once, and the top ten hold around 1.6%. Germline CDR1 is SGHNT and CDR2 is YYREEE (reference sequence). Germline trimming cut 5 bases from V and 4 bases from J; bases unmatched to any gene: 9. The CDR3 has 16 residues. This receptor was identified in a woman between 45 and 65 years old with acute or convalescent COVID-19. Material: peripheral blood. This chain joins TRBV5-4 and TRBJ1-2, with 12 bases fitting TRBD1. In nucleotides, the CDR3 is TGTGCCAGCAGTCCGGGACAGGGGGCTTCTACCTATGGCTACACCTTC. It yields the protein CASSPGQGASTYGYTF.